This entry describes one TCR beta chain. The sample belongs to a study of blood T cells in healthy people across ages. For the second PCR, which ran for 7 to 11 cycles, a sample-barcoded 5' primer and a J-beta primer mix were used. TCRdb ran MiXCR on the 5' RACE reads and lists one entry per CDR3 protein. The sample lists about 1.1 million distinct CDR3 sequences; approximately 38% were seen once. This CDR3 contains 17 residues. V shed 0 bases, J shed 6 bases, and the junction held 14 bases outside the gene matches. CDR1 and CDR2 from the germline V gene are SGHRS and YFSETQ. This TCR derives from a man between 18 and 29 years old in good health. Material: blood. The chain combines TRBV5-1 with TRBJ1-2, with 7 bases fitting TRBD1. For the CDR3, the DNA is TGCGCCAGCAGCTTGGGTTCTTTGGGGCAGGGGGACCATGGCTACACCTTC. This encodes CASSLGSLGQGDHGYTF.